This T cell receptor (beta chain) is drawn from a study of T-cell memory formation after mild COVID-19. Study observations and caveats: Clones contracting over day 15 to 85 were CD4/CD8 balanced, with later expanders leaning CD4+.

TCRdb analysed the 5' RACE reads with MiXCR anew, one entry per CDR3 protein. The data hold around 340,000 distinct CDR3 sequences, with around 13% observed a single time. Note on this clonotype: Its matching antigen is unknown.

The CDR3 has 13 amino acids. The germline V gene has CDR1 SGHRS and CDR2 YFSETQ. With 5 bases clipped from V and 4 bases from J, the junction kept 5 bases outside the gene matches. Sequenced sample: PBMCs or a T cell subset sorted from them (not recorded which). The sequence was obtained from a man between 18 and 29 years old who had mild COVID-19 (a few samples of this study predate the infection). Cell type and time point are not known. The V gene is TRBV5-1, the J gene TRBJ2-5; 7 nucleotides align to TRBD1. This CDR3 reads CASRQQGSETQYF. The CDR3 DNA reads as TGCGCCAGCAGGCAACAGGGGTCAGAGACCCAGTACTTC.